Below, 13 T cell receptor beta chains from the same sample are listed, as sequenced in a study of blood T cell dynamics during melanoma immunotherapy. The repertoire was sequenced with immunoSEQ multiplex PCR; TCRdb's copy has only in-frame clones and lacks some. The sample contains about 13,000 clones, about 86% of which appear only once. As to time point: pre-treatment baseline. The specimen comprised blood, sampled from a patient treated with checkpoint blockade. These receptors were collected from a human donor with melanoma.

The CDR3 loop is CASSEGQADQPQHF. In DNA form, the CDR3 reads TGTGCCAGCTCAGAGGGACAGGCCGATCAGCCCCAGCATTTT. This rearrangement joins TRBV18 to TRBJ1-5, with 8 bases matching TRBD1. This CDR3 has 14 amino acids. Germline V gene sequence: CDR1 KGHSH, CDR2 LQKENI. The V and J ends lost 5 bases and 5 bases, in that order; junction bases with no gene match: 5.

J is TRBJ2-5 and V is TRBV5-1; D is unresolved. Germline V lookup: CDR1 SGHRS, CDR2 YFSETQ. Trimming cost V 4 bases and J 1 base, with 14 bases left between them. CDR3 length equals 15 residues. CDR3 amino acids: CASSNTDWGQETQYF. CDR3 nucleotides: TGCGCCAGCAGCAATACAGATTGGGGCCAAGAGACCCAGTACTTC. Full variable domain (missing parts from reference TRBV5-1 and TRBJ2-5): KAGVTQTPRYLIKTRGQQVTLSCSPISGHRSVSWYQQTPGQGLQFLFEYFSETQRNKGNFPGRFSGRQFSNSRSEMNVSTLELGDSALYLCASSNTDWGQETQYFGPGTRLLVL.

The chain carries TRBV11-2 and TRBJ2-3; D is tentatively TRBD1 or TRBD2 (5 bases each). This CDR3 is 14 amino acids long. Germline assignment: CDR1 SGHAT and CDR2 FQNNGV. V was trimmed by 5 bases and J by 11 bases, leaving 20 bases between them. The CDR3 here is CASSLGTGRMRQYF. The CDR3 DNA follows: TGTGCCAGCAGCCTTGGGACGGGCAGAATGAGGCAGTATTTT.

This chain connects TRBV7-8 to TRBJ1-4; 7 positions agree with TRBD1. This CDR3 is 15 amino acids long. After removal of 5 bases from V and 5 bases from J, the junction contained 8 bases not matched to a gene. Germline CDR1 is SGHVS and CDR2 is FQNEAQ. Here the CDR3 reads CASSQTGILNEKLFF. CDR3 coding DNA: TGTGCCAGCAGCCAGACAGGGATCCTGAATGAAAAACTGTTTTTT.

V and J are TRBV6-5 and TRBJ2-2; possibly TRBD2 for D (7 bases). Germline CDR1 is MNHEY and CDR2 is SVGAGI. The V and J ends lost 0 bases and 3 bases respectively, with 11 bases between them. The CDR3 is made up of 16 amino acids. The CDR3 here is CASSYSGGHDTGELFF. Written as DNA, the CDR3 is TGTGCCAGCAGTTACTCCGGGGGGCACGACACCGGGGAGCTGTTTTTT.

DNA of the CDR3: TGTGCCAGCAGTTCCCCGGGGGCACGAAAGGCGGAGCAGTACTTC. This translates into CASSSPGARKAEQYF. The chain recombines TRBV6-5 with TRBJ2-7; D may match TRBD1 or TRBD2 (6 bases each). The CDR3 extends over 15 amino acids. Trimming removed 4 bases at V and 7 bases at J, with 20 bases between. Germline CDR1 reads MNHEY; CDR2 reads SVGAGI.

About this clone: The identical CDR3 is also encoded by other nucleotide sequences in the sample. V gene TRBV19 combines with J gene TRBJ1-2; maybe TRBD1 (6 bases). Germline V lookup: CDR1 LNHDA, CDR2 SQIVND (reference sequence). V was clipped by 6 bases and J by 2 bases, with 16 bases between them. This CDR3 spans 15 amino acids. The CDR3 is CASSPGALNNYGYTF. DNA for the CDR3: TGTGCCAGTAGCCCAGGGGCGTTGAACAACTATGGCTACACCTTC.

This clone was recorded once. V gene TRBV19 combines with J gene TRBJ2-4; tentatively, D is TRBD1 (5 bases). Per the germline V gene, CDR1 is LNHDA and CDR2 is SQIVND (reference sequence). The CDR3 runs to 14 residues. The germline V and J ends were trimmed by 6 bases and 2 bases, with 11 bases remaining between them. In nucleotides, the CDR3 is TGTGCCAGTAGCAAGACAGACACCAAAAACATTCAGTACTTC. This translates into CASSKTDTKNIQYF.

The chain has TRBV4-2 and TRBJ1-1, with 7 bases aligning to TRBD1. V was pared by 2 bases and J by 0 bases, with 9 bases of the junction left unmatched. CDR1 is LGHNA, CDR2 YNFKEQ, per germline. The CDR3 sequence is 17 residues long. CDR3 sequence reads: CASSQPPGGTLNTEAFF. CDR3 nucleotides: TGTGCCAGCAGCCAACCCCCAGGGGGGACCCTGAACACTGAAGCTTTCTTT.

The genes are TRBV7-8 and TRBJ1-5; possible D gene TRBD1, 6 bases. Trimming stripped 5 bases from V and 6 bases from J, with 17 bases between. The CDR3 loop spans 15 amino acids. Germline V gene data show CDR1 as SGHVS and CDR2 as FQNEAQ. CDR3 sequence: CASSPRGGAGQPQHF. CDR3 sequence (DNA): TGTGCCAGCAGCCCCCGGGGGGGGGCCGGTCAGCCCCAGCATTTT.

This clone was seen a few times. This chain joins TRBV11-2 and TRBJ1-2; the match to TRBD1 covers 8 bases. Germline V gives CDR1 SGHAT, CDR2 FQNNGV. The trim removed 5 bases at V and 3 bases at J, leaving 2 bases unmatched. The CDR3 has 13 amino acids. The CDR3 here is CASSPGQDYGYTF. CDR3 bases: TGTGCCAGCAGCCCGGGACAGGACTATGGCTACACCTTC. Using reference TRBV11-2 and TRBJ1-2 for the parts outside the CDR3, the full variable domain is EAGVAQSPRYKIIEKRQSVAFWCNPISGHATLYWYQQILGQGPKLLIQFQNNGVVDDSQLPKDRFSAERLKGVDSTLKIQPAKLEDSAVYLCASSPGQDYGYTFGSGTRLTVV.

The chain carries TRBV10-1 and TRBJ2-1; TRBD2 agrees at 7 bases. Germline assignment: CDR1 WNHNN and CDR2 SYGVQD (reference sequence). Trimming removed 6 bases from V and 12 bases from J; junction bases left unmatched: 14. The CDR3 has 14 residues. The CDR3 spells CASRRSGGPLGQFF. The CDR3, as DNA: TGCGCCAGCAGGCGTTCGGGAGGCCCCCTGGGGCAGTTCTTC.

The rearrangement links TRBV21-1 to TRBJ1-5. TRBV21-1 is a recognized pseudogene. The CDR3 length is 12 residues. CDR3 loop: CASSFLGQPQHF. In DNA form, the CDR3 reads TGTGCCAGCAGCTTTTTAGGTCAGCCCCAGCATTTT.